One and the same sample provided the 30 T cell receptor beta chains below, sequenced in a study of long-term antiretroviral therapy in people with HIV. Researchers ran immunoSEQ v3.0 at survey level. Generated by immunoSEQ multiplex PCR, the TCRdb table keeps only in-frame clones and is missing some. This sample has tens of thousands of clones, with around 78% found just once. Sequenced here: unsorted PBMCs, sampled 1.5 years before starting antiretroviral therapy. The origin of the receptors is a young man with HIV.

The chain combines TRBV14 with TRBJ2-1, with D unresolved. V shed 5 bases and J shed 7 bases, with 6 bases lying between them. CDR3 size: 11 residues. Per germline, CDR1 SGHDN and CDR2 FVKESK. The CDR3 DNA follows: TGTGCCAGCAGCTCGGAGAATGAGCAGTTCTTC. It codes for CASSSENEQFF. Combining the CDR3 with reference TRBV14 and TRBJ2-1 gives the whole variable domain EAGVTQFPSHSVIEKGQTVTLRCDPISGHDNLYWYRRVMGKEIKFLLHFVKESKQDESGMPNNRFLAERTGGTYSTLKVQPAELEDSGVYFCASSSENEQFFGPGTRLTVL.

This clone was recorded a few times. The gene calls are TRBV10-3 and TRBJ1-2, with no clear D. The CDR3 has 12 residues. Between the trimmed V and J ends, which lost 2 bases and 8 bases, there was a span of 9 bases. Germline lookup yields CDR1 ENHRY and CDR2 SYGVKD. This CDR3 reads CAISEDLIGYTF. CDR3 DNA: TGTGCCATCAGTGAGGACCTTATAGGCTACACCTTC.

The rearrangement links TRBV6-5 to TRBJ1-5, with no clear D. Germline lookup yields CDR1 MNHEY and CDR2 SVGAGI. CDR3 length: 13 amino acids. The V end lost 3 bases, the J end lost 7 bases, and 10 bases lay between the germline ends. The CDR3 sequence is CASSYSPSQPQHF. CDR3 nucleotide sequence: TGTGCCAGCAGTTATTCCCCCTCACAGCCCCAGCATTTT.

The chain carries TRBV12-5 and TRBJ1-2; D might be TRBD1 (5 bases). V was trimmed by 1 base and J by 7 bases, leaving 10 bases between them. The CDR3 has 13 amino acids. Germline lookup yields CDR1 LGHNT and CDR2 FRNRAP. CDR3 DNA: TGTGCTAGTGGTTTGGGGTCGGGGGGTGGCTACACCTTC. Its translation is CASGLGSGGGYTF.

The chain joins TRBV5-1 to TRBJ2-5; the D is unclear. Germline-derived CDR1 and CDR2 are SGHRS and YFSETQ. V was clipped by 4 bases and J by 2 bases, with 15 bases between them. CDR3 size: 15 residues. The CDR3 DNA reads as TGCGCCAGCAGCGCGGACCGGGTTGGGCAAGAGACCCAGTACTTC. Its translation: CASSADRVGQETQYF.

The chain carries TRBV4-1 and TRBJ1-1; D perhaps matches TRBD1 (6 bases). CDR3 length: 15 residues. From germline, CDR1 is MGHRA and CDR2 YSYEKL. Trimming removed 6 bases from V and 3 bases from J, with 17 bases in between. CDR3 in DNA: TGCGCCAGCAGTCCGTCTGGGGGCGCGTACACTGAAGCTTTCTTT. It encodes CASSPSGGAYTEAFF.

In regard to this clone: The same CDR3 can be traced to other DNA sequences in this sample. This chain connects TRBV9 to TRBJ2-5; 8 bases are a match to TRBD2. With V trimmed by 4 bases and J by 2 bases, 4 bases remained unmatched. Germline V gene data show CDR1 as SGDLS and CDR2 as YYNGEE. The CDR3 totals 14 residues. CDR3 DNA: TGTGCCAGCAGCCCGGGGGGGGATCAAGAGACCCAGTACTTC. Translating gives CASSPGGDQETQYF.

The table lists this clone with a few counts. V gene TRBV5-1 combines with J gene TRBJ2-7, with D perhaps assigned TRBD1 or TRBD2 (5 bases each). Germline V lookup: CDR1 SGHRS, CDR2 YFSETQ. The CDR3 is 14 amino acids. V was cut by 3 bases and J by 2 bases, with 12 bases left in between. For the CDR3, the DNA is TGCGCCAGCAGCTCGGGACCGACAGCCTACGAGCAGTACTTC. Translating it yields CASSSGPTAYEQYF. The whole variable domain, remainder taken from reference TRBV5-1 and TRBJ2-7, is KAGVTQTPRYLIKTRGQQVTLSCSPISGHRSVSWYQQTPGQGLQFLFEYFSETQRNKGNFPGRFSGRQFSNSRSEMNVSTLELGDSALYLCASSSGPTAYEQYFGPGTRLTVT.

The chain carries TRBV5-4 and TRBJ1-1; D uncertain. The germline gives CDR1 SGHNT, CDR2 YYREEE (reference sequence). The CDR3 runs 16 residues. V lost 0 bases and J lost 2, with 14 bases in between. CDR3 amino acids: CASSLGRVGLNTEAFF. Here the CDR3 DNA reads TGTGCCAGCAGCTTGGGGAGGGTGGGCCTAAACACTGAAGCTTTCTTT. The full variable domain, rest sourced from reference TRBV5-4 and TRBJ1-1, is ETGVTQSPTHLIKTRGQQVTLRCSSQSGHNTVSWYQQALGQGPQFIFQYYREEENGRGNFPPRFSGLQFPNYSSELNVNALELDDSALYLCASSLGRVGLNTEAFFGQGTRLTVV.

This chain connects TRBV5-1 to TRBJ1-3; D not certain. Germline CDR1 and CDR2: SGHRS and YFSETQ. The V and J ends lost 0 bases and 4 bases respectively, with 14 bases between them. This CDR3 comprises 16 residues. Here the CDR3 reads CASSLVYGATGNTIYF. The CDR3 region has the DNA TGCGCCAGCAGCTTGGTTTACGGCGCGACCGGAAACACCATATATTTT.

The rearrangement joins TRBV5-4 to TRBJ1-1, with a weak D call TRBD1 (6 bases). This CDR3 comprises 17 residues. The ends were cut back, 2 bases at V and 0 bases at J, with 17 bases in the middle. Germline CDR1 and CDR2: SGHNT and YYREEE (reference sequence). The CDR3 DNA is TGTGCCAGCAGCTTTGGATCCCCGGGGGGCTTGAACACTGAAGCTTTCTTT. Residues: CASSFGSPGGLNTEAFF.

The V call is TRBV30, the J call TRBJ2-3; tentative D call: TRBD1 (6 bases). V gave up 0 bases and J gave up 5 bases, with 15 bases separating them. CDR1 is GTSNPN, CDR2 SVGIG, per germline (reference sequence). The CDR3 is made up of 15 amino acids. The CDR3: CAWSVLMGAEDTQYF. The CDR3 DNA reads TGTGCCTGGAGTGTACTGATGGGGGCGGAAGATACGCAGTATTTT.

This chain joins TRBV7-8 and TRBJ2-1; D perhaps matches TRBD2 (5 bases). Germline CDR1 SGHVS, CDR2 FQNEAQ. This CDR3 has 15 residues. V lost 6 bases, J lost 8 bases, and 20 bases lay in between. The CDR3 bases are TGTGCCAGCAGTCTACGGGGTTTGGGCAGCGATGAGCAGTTCTTC. Its translation is CASSLRGLGSDEQFF.

The chain has TRBV5-1 and TRBJ2-3, with TRBD2 matching 10 bases. Germline CDR1 is SGHRS and CDR2 is YFSETQ. V lost 0 bases, J lost 3 bases, and 7 bases stayed unmatched. The CDR3 runs 17 residues. The CDR3, as DNA: TGCGCCAGCAGCTTGGTTCCTAGCGGGAGTGGGACAGATACGCAGTATTTT. Encoded protein: CASSLVPSGSGTDTQYF. Full variable domain (rest looked up from reference TRBV5-1 and TRBJ2-3): KAGVTQTPRYLIKTRGQQVTLSCSPISGHRSVSWYQQTPGQGLQFLFEYFSETQRNKGNFPGRFSGRQFSNSRSEMNVSTLELGDSALYLCASSLVPSGSGTDTQYFGPGTRLTVL.

The gene calls are TRBV7-3 and TRBJ2-2, with TRBD2 matching 9 bases. The V gene end was trimmed by 4 bases and the J gene end by 1 base; junction bases not matched to a gene: 4. The CDR3 is made up of 16 amino acids. CDR1 and CDR2 (germline): SGHTA, FQGTGA. The chain's CDR3 is CASSSVLAGNTGELFF. CDR3 nucleotide sequence: TGTGCCAGCAGCTCGGTACTAGCGGGGAACACCGGGGAGCTGTTTTTT.

The chain uses TRBV30 and TRBJ1-2; tentatively, D is TRBD1 (5 bases). Per the germline V gene, CDR1 is GTSNPN and CDR2 is SVGIG (reference sequence). Trimming pared 3 bases from V and 5 bases from J, leaving 16 bases between. The CDR3 spans 14 residues. CDR3 nucleotides: TGTGCCTGGAGAGGGAGGGGCCTTACATATGGCTACACCTTC. This translates into CAWRGRGLTYGYTF.

The CDR3 sequence is CASRVSSGGADTQYF. In nucleotides, the CDR3 is TGTGCCAGCAGAGTCTCTAGCGGGGGGGCAGATACGCAGTATTTT. The chain is built from TRBV6-5 and TRBJ2-3, with TRBD2 identical over 12 bases. CDR3 length equals 15 residues. The germline CDR1 and CDR2 sequences are MNHEY and SVGAGI. V gave up 6 bases and J gave up 4 bases; unmatched junction bases: 5.

The gene calls are TRBV29-1 and TRBJ2-7; D is undetermined. The CDR3 spans 14 residues. With 4 bases removed from V and 0 bases from J, the gap between germline ends came to 13 bases. From germline, CDR1 is SQVTM and CDR2 ANQGSEA. The CDR3, as DNA: TGCAGCGTTGGTGTGGACGGAAACTCCTACGAGCAGTACTTC. It specifies CSVGVDGNSYEQYF.

This clone was seen once. The chain couples TRBV7-9 to TRBJ2-7; unclear D gene. Germline assignment: CDR1 SEHNR and CDR2 FQNEAQ (reference sequence). Trimming left V 5 bases short and J 5 bases short, with 19 bases between. The CDR3 covers 15 residues. CDR3 sequence: CASSATGPPPHEQYF. The CDR3 nucleotides read TGTGCCAGCAGCGCAACCGGGCCACCCCCCCACGAGCAGTACTTC.

The rearrangement joins TRBV21-1 to TRBJ2-1. TRBV21-1 is a documented pseudogene. The CDR3 covers 16 residues. CDR3 residues: CASSQGAQRSYNEQFF. The DNA of the CDR3 is TGTGCCAGCAGTCAAGGGGCCCAGCGGTCCTACAATGAGCAGTTCTTC.

The chain couples TRBV5-4 to TRBJ2-2, with D possibly being TRBD1 (6 bases). The CDR3 spans 16 residues. Trimming stripped 0 bases from V and 1 base from J, with 10 bases between. Looked up from germline, CDR1 is SGHNT and CDR2 is YYREEE (reference sequence). CDR3 nucleotide sequence: TGTGCCAGCAGCTTGGTTCCGACAGGGAACACCGGGGAGCTGTTTTTT. Translation gives CASSLVPTGNTGELFF.

The rearrangement uses TRBV11-2 and TRBJ2-1, with unresolved D. There are 13 residues in the CDR3. Trimming removed 0 bases from V and 3 bases from J, with 3 bases in between. Germline V gives CDR1 SGHAT, CDR2 FQNNGV. The CDR3 DNA follows: TGTGCCAGCAGCTTAGATGTCTACAATGAGCAGTTCTTC. Translating gives CASSLDVYNEQFF.

The chain has TRBV27 and TRBJ1-1; D gene unclear. There are 14 residues in the CDR3. V lost 3 bases and J lost 3, with 11 bases in between. Germline loops: CDR1 MNHEY, CDR2 SMNVEV (reference sequence). The CDR3 region is CASSLRRLDTEAFF. As DNA, the CDR3 is TGTGCCAGCAGTTTGCGGAGGCTTGACACTGAAGCTTTCTTT.

This clone came up a few times. CDR3: CASSLLQGKEQYF. Here the CDR3 DNA reads TGTGCCAGCAGCTTGTTACAGGGAAAGGAGCAGTACTTC. The chain recombines TRBV5-5 with TRBJ2-7; possibly TRBD1 for D (6 bases). The CDR3 totals 13 residues. The V gene lost 1 base and the J gene lost 7 bases, with 12 bases spanning the gap. The V gene's germline CDR1 is SGHKS and CDR2 YYEKEE (reference sequence).

J is TRBJ2-7 and V is TRBV7-2, with 8 positions matching TRBD2. CDR1 is SGHTA, CDR2 FQGNSA, per germline. CDR3 length: 13 residues. Trimming at V came to 2 bases and at J to 3 bases, leaving 0 bases not matched to a gene. The CDR3 loop reads CASSLREGYEQYF. CDR3 nucleotides: TGTGCCAGCAGCTTACGGGAGGGCTACGAGCAGTACTTC.

This chain links TRBV7-8 with TRBJ2-5; D might be TRBD1 (6 bases). The CDR3 spans 14 residues. The germline V gene has CDR1 SGHVS and CDR2 FQNEAQ. V was pared by 5 bases and J by 1 base, with 11 bases between. CDR3 coding DNA: TGTGCCAGCAGCCCAGACAGGTCCCAAGAGACCCAGTACTTC. Translated: CASSPDRSQETQYF.

The J gene is TRBJ2-7, the V gene TRBV5-1; TRBD1 matches at 9 bases. The V gene's germline CDR1 is SGHRS and CDR2 YFSETQ. The CDR3 runs 13 residues. J was trimmed by 5 bases and V by 0 bases; bases with no gene match: 0. The CDR3 DNA is TGCGCCAGCAGCTTGGGACAGGGGGACGAGCAGTACTTC. It codes for CASSLGQGDEQYF. Full variable domain (missing parts from reference TRBV5-1 and TRBJ2-7): KAGVTQTPRYLIKTRGQQVTLSCSPISGHRSVSWYQQTPGQGLQFLFEYFSETQRNKGNFPGRFSGRQFSNSRSEMNVSTLELGDSALYLCASSLGQGDEQYFGPGTRLTVT.

The genes are TRBV5-6 and TRBJ2-2; 9 bases map to TRBD1. The CDR3 is 15 amino acids. Losses at the gene ends were 4 bases for V and 2 bases for J; bases not matched to a gene: 3. Germline CDR1 SGHDT, CDR2 YYEEEE. The CDR3 sequence: CASSAGQGNTGELFF. In DNA, the CDR3 is TGTGCCAGCAGCGCGGGACAGGGAAACACCGGGGAGCTGTTTTTT.

In the case of this clone: Mismatch with germline at one junction end may stem from a read error. The J gene is TRBJ2-4, the V gene TRBV4-3; D uncertain. The length of the CDR3 is 15 residues. Germline loops: CDR1 LGHNA, CDR2 YSLEER. CDR3 DNA: TGCGCCAGCAGCCAAGGCGTCGGAGCCAGAAACATTCAGTACTTC. Protein sequence: CASSQGVGARNIQYF.

This clone was detected only once. J is TRBJ2-7 and V is TRBV28; the D is unclear. The CDR3 runs 14 residues. Germline V gives CDR1 MDHEN, CDR2 SYDVKM. Trimming cost V 1 base and J 2 bases, with 9 bases left between them. CDR3 sequence (DNA): TGTGCCAGCAGTTTATCGGACGGTACCTACGAGCAGTACTTC. This sequence encodes CASSLSDGTYEQYF.